This T cell receptor beta chain was profiled in a study of T-cell reconstitution after alpha-beta-depleted transplantation in children. Findings and limits, study-wide: Once a year had passed after transplant, T-cell counts and diversity came mostly from newly produced T cells. From surviving recipient T cells and thymic progenitors came the high day-60 TCRbeta diversity observed in some patients. Several hundred rapidly expanded clones from non-depleted graft cells reportedly supplied alpha-beta T cells about two months post-transplant.

Germline assignment: CDR1 SGHTA and CDR2 FQGNSA. The CDR3 consists of 14 residues. V was pared by 3 bases and J by 3 bases, with 11 bases between. Unique molecular identifiers were incorporated into the prepared TCRbeta library. TCRdb re-analysed the PCR reads in MiXCR, keeping a single row per CDR3 protein. The sample holds roughly 400,000 distinct CDR3 sequences, 43% seen once. To note about this clonotype: Its antigen is as yet unknown.

This sequence was found in a girl aged 2 to 10 with aplastic anemia, due to receive a stem cell transplant. Sequencing used PBMCs, obtained before TCRalphabeta/CD19-depleted stem cell transplant. This sequence joins TRBV7-2 and TRBJ1-1; D is unclear. DNA for the CDR3: TGTGCCAGCAGCTTCCTCGCGGGGTACACTGAAGCTTTCTTT. This gives the protein CASSFLAGYTEAFF. The variable domain in full, with the rest retrieved from reference TRBV7-2 and TRBJ1-1, is GAGVSQSPSNKVTEKGKDVELRCDPISGHTALYWYRQSLGQGLEFLIYFQGNSAPDKSGLPSDRFSAERTGGSVSTLTIQRTQQEDSAVYLCASSFLAGYTEAFFGQGTRLTVV.